This TCR beta chain came from a study of neurological immune-mediated disorders. Synthesis of cDNA was performed by 5'RACE using 10-nucleotide random UMIs. From 15-18 subjects, each sequencing run yielded over 170 million TCR-beta sequences. In TCRdb, the 5' RACE reads were re-called with MiXCR into one record per CDR3 protein. The profile covers 75,000 to 90,000 distinct CDR3 sequences, with approximately 10% appearing a single time and about 2% taken by the ten largest. Whole-study findings and limits: None of the CDR3 amino acid sequences in expanded clones turned up in more than one subject, which points to private repertoires in all groups.

Trimming pared 6 bases from V and 5 bases from J, leaving 14 bases between. The length of the CDR3 is 14 residues. Germline CDR1 reads MNHEY; CDR2 reads SMNVEV (reference sequence). Many counts were recorded for this clonotype. Antigen unknown. Source material: PBMCs. This sequence originates from a man aged 35 to 55 in good health. The V and J genes are TRBV27 and TRBJ1-5, with D maybe TRBD1 (6 bases). The CDR3 loop reads CASRVNRDYQPQHF. The DNA for the CDR3 is TGTGCCAGCAGGGTTAACAGGGATTATCAGCCCCAGCATTTT.